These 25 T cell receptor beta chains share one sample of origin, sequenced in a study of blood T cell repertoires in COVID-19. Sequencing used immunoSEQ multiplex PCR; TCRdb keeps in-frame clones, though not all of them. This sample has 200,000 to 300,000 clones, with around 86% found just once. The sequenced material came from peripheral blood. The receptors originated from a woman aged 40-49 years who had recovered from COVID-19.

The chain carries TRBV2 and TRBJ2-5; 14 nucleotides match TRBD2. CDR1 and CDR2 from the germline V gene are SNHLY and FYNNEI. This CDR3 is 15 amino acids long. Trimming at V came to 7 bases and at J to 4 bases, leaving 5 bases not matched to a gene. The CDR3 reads CASIRGTSGGETQYF. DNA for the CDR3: TGTGCCAGCATTAGAGGGACTAGCGGGGGAGAGACCCAGTACTTC.

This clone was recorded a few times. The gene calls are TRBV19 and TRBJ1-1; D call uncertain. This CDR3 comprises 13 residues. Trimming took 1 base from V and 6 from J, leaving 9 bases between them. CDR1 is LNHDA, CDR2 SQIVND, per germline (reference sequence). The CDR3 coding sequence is TGTGCCAGTAGTATAGCCCCAGTATCTGAAGCTTTCTTT. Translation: CASSIAPVSEAFF.

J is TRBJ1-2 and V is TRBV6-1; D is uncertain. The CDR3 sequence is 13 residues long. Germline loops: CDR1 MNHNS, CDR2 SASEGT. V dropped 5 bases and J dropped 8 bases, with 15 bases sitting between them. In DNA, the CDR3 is TGTGCCAGCAGTAGCGCCGGGAGCGGGGGCTACACCTTC. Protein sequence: CASSSAGSGGYTF.

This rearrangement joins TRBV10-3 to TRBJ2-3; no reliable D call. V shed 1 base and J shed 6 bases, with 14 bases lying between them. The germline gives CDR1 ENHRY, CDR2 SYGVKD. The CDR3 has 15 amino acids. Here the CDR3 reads CAISEWLVPLDTQYF. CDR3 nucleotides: TGTGCCATCAGTGAGTGGCTGGTACCTTTGGATACGCAGTATTTT.

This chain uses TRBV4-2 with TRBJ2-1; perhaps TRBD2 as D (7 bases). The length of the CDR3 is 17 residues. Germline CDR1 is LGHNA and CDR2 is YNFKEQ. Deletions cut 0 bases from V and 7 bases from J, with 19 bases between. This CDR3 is CASSQDLGRGAGNEQFF. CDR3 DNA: TGTGCCAGCAGCCAAGATCTGGGACGGGGGGCCGGGAATGAGCAGTTCTTC.

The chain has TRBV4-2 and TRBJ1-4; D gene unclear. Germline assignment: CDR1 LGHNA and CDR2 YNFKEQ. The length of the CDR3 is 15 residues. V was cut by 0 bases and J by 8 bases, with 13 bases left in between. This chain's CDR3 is CASSQDLPGREKLFF. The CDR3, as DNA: TGTGCCAGCAGCCAAGATCTTCCGGGAAGGGAAAAACTGTTTTTT.

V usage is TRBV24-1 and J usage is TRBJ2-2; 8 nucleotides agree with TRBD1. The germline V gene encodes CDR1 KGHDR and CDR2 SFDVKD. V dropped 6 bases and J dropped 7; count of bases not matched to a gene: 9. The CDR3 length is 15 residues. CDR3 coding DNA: TGTGCCACCAGTTCTGCGCAGGGGGCAAGCGGGGAGCTGTTTTTT. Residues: CATSSAQGASGELFF.

CDR3 protein: CAWNLAGGFRTQYF. The CDR3 nucleotides are TGTGCCTGGAATCTGGCGGGGGGGTTTCGGACCCAGTACTTC. The genes are TRBV30 and TRBJ2-5, with 9 bases fitting TRBD2. The CDR3 contains 14 residues. V was pared by 4 bases and J by 7 bases, with 10 bases of the junction left unmatched. Germline V gene data show CDR1 as GTSNPN and CDR2 as SVGIG (reference sequence).

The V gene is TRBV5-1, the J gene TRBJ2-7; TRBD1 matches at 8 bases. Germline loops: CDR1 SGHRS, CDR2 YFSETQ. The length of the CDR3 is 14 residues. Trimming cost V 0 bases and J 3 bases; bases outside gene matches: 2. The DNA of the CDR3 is TGCGCCAGCAGCTTGGTGGGGACAGGCTACGAGCAGTACTTC. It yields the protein CASSLVGTGYEQYF. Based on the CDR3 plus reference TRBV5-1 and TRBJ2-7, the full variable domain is KAGVTQTPRYLIKTRGQQVTLSCSPISGHRSVSWYQQTPGQGLQFLFEYFSETQRNKGNFPGRFSGRQFSNSRSEMNVSTLELGDSALYLCASSLVGTGYEQYFGPGTRLTVT.

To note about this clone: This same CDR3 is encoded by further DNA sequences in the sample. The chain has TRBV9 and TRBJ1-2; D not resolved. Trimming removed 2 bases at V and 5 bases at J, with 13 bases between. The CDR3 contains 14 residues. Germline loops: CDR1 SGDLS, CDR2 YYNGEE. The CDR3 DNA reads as TGTGCCAGCAGCGTCTCGGGAACAGCTTATGGCTACACCTTC. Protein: CASSVSGTAYGYTF. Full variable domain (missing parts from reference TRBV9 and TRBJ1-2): DSGVTQTPKHLITATGQRVTLRCSPRSGDLSVYWYQQSLDQGLQFLIQYYNGEERAKGNILERFSAQQFPDLHSELNLSSLELGDSALYFCASSVSGTAYGYTFGSGTRLTVV.

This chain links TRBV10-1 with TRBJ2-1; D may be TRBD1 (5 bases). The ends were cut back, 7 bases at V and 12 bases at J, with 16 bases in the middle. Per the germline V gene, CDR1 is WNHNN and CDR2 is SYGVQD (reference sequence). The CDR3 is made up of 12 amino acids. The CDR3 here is CASNNQGTRQFF. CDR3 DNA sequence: TGCGCCAGCAATAATCAGGGAACCAGGCAGTTCTTC.

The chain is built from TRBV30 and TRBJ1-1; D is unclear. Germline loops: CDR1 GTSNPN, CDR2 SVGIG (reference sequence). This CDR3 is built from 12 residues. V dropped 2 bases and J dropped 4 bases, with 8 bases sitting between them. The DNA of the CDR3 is TGTGCCTGGAGTCGCGGGGTCACTGAAGCTTTCTTT. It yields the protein CAWSRGVTEAFF.

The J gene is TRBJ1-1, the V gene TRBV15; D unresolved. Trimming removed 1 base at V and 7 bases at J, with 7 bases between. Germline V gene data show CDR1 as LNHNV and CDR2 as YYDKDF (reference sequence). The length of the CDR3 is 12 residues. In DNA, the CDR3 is TGTGCCACCAGCAGAGGCGGACTTGAAGCTTTCTTT. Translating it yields CATSRGGLEAFF.

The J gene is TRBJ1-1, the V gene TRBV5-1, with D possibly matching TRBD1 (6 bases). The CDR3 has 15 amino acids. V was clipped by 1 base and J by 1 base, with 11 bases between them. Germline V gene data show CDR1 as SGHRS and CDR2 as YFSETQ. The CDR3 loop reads CASSLLTGQNTEAFF. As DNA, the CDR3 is TGCGCCAGCAGCTTGTTAACGGGACAGAACACTGAAGCTTTCTTT. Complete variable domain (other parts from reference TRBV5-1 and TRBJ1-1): KAGVTQTPRYLIKTRGQQVTLSCSPISGHRSVSWYQQTPGQGLQFLFEYFSETQRNKGNFPGRFSGRQFSNSRSEMNVSTLELGDSALYLCASSLLTGQNTEAFFGQGTRLTVV.

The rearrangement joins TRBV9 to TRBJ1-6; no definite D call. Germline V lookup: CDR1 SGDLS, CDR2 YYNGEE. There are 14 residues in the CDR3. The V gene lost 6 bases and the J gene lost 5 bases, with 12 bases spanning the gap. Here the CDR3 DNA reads TGTGCCAGCAACAATGACAAAGATAATTCACCCCTCCACTTT. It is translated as CASNNDKDNSPLHF.

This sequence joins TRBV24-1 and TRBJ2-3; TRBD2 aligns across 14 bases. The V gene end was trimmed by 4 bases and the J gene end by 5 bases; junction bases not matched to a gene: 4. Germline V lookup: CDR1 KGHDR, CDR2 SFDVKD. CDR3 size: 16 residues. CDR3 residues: CATSDPGLAGVDTQYF. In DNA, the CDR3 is TGTGCCACCAGTGACCCGGGACTAGCGGGGGTAGATACGCAGTATTTT.

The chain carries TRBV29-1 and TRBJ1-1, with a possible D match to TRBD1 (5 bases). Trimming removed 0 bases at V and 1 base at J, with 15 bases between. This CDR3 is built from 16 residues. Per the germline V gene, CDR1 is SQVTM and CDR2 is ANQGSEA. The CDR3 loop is CSVEDRRWGENTEAFF. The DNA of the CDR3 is TGCAGCGTTGAAGATAGACGATGGGGGGAGAACACTGAAGCTTTCTTT.

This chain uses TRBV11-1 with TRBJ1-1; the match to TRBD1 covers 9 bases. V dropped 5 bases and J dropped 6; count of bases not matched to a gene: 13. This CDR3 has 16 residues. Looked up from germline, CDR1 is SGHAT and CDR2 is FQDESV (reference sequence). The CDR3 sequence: CASSPWGTTGGPEAFF. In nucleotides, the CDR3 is TGTGCCAGCAGCCCCTGGGGAACGACAGGGGGGCCTGAAGCTTTCTTT.

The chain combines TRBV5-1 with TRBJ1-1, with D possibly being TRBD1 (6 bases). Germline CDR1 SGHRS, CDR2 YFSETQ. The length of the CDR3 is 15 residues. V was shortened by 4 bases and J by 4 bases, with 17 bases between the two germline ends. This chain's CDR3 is CASSLMGGLGTEAFF. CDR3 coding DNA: TGCGCCAGCAGCCTGATGGGGGGGCTGGGCACTGAAGCTTTCTTT.

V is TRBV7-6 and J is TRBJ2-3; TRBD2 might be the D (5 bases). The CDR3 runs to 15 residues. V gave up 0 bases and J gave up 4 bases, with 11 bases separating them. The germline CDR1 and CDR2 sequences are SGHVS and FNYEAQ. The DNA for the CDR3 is TGTGCCAGCAGCTTAGCGCGGCGGGCTCCAGATACGCAGTATTTT. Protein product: CASSLARRAPDTQYF.

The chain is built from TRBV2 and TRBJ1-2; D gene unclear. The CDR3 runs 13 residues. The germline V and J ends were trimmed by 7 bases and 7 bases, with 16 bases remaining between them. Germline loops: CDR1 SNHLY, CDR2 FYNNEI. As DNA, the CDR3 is TGTGCCAGCACCCTCGGGAGAGCCGCTGGCTACACCTTC. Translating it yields CASTLGRAAGYTF. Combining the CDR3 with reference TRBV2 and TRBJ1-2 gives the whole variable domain EPEVTQTPSHQVTQMGQEVILRCVPISNHLYFYWYRQILGQKVEFLVSFYNNEISEKSEIFDDQFSVERPDGSNFTLKIRSTKLEDSAMYFCASTLGRAAGYTFGSGTRLTVV.

CDR3 DNA sequence: TGTGCTACACGGGGACAGGGCTACGAGCAGTACTTC. This translates into CATRGQGYEQYF. The V and J genes are TRBV2 and TRBJ2-7, with 9 positions matching TRBD1. The CDR3 runs to 12 residues. Germline V CDR1 and CDR2: SNHLY, FYNNEI.

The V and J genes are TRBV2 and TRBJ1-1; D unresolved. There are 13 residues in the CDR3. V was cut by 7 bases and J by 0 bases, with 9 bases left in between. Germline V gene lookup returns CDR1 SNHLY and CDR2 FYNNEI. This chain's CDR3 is CASTQDMNTEAFF. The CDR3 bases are TGTGCCAGCACCCAAGACATGAACACTGAAGCTTTCTTT.

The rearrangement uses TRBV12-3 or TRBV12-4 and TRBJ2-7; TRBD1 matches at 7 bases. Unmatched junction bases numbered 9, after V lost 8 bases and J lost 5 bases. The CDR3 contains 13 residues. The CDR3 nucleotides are TGTGCCAGCCGACGAGACAGGGCCCACGAGCAGTACTTC. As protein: CASRRDRAHEQYF.

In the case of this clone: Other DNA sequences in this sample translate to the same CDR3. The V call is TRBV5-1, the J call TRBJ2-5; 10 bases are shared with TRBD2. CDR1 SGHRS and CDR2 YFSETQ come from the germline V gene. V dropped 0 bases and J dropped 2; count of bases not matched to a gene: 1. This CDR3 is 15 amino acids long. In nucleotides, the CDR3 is TGCGCCAGCAGCTTGGGACTAGCGGGTCAAGAGACCCAGTACTTC. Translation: CASSLGLAGQETQYF.